These T cell receptor beta chains were read from a single sample in a study of T cells in Graves' hyperthyroidism and ophthalmopathy. From the multiplex PCR reads, TCRdb called clonotypes with MiXCR, one entry per CDR3 protein. The sample yields about 500,000 distinct CDR3 sequences, about 16% seen once. The sequenced sample was blood. The receptor source for this set is a woman aged 25 to 39 with Graves' ophthalmopathy. The CDR3 runs from the conserved cysteine through the conserved F or W. A D gene is named only where the DNA matches it firmly. Where a row states a size, it is once, few, many or the class of an expanded clone; other rows omit it.

14	TRBV14	TRBJ2-3	-	-	CASSHSSGGDTQYF	TGTGCCAGCAGCCATAGTAGCGGCGGAGATACGCAGTATTTT
12	TRBV20-1	TRBJ2-5	-	-	CSARQQQETQYF	TGCAGTGCTAGACAGCAGCAAGAGACCCAGTACTTC
13	TRBV20-1	TRBJ1-2	many	TRBD1	CSARGRQGAGYTF	TGCAGTGCTAGGGGAAGACAGGGGGCCGGCTACACCTTC
16	TRBV28	TRBJ1-1	many	-	CASSYTYRDGNTEAFF	TGTGCCAGCAGCTATACCTACCGGGACGGGAACACTGAAGCTTTCTTT
14	TRBV30	TRBJ2-7	many	-	CAWSVYPELYEQYF	TGTGCCTGGAGTGTCTATCCGGAGCTATACGAGCAGTACTTC
13	TRBV5-6	TRBJ1-1	-	-	CASSLHRGTEAFF	TGTGCCAGCAGCTTGCACCGGGGCACTGAAGCTTTCTTT
14	TRBV5-1	TRBJ1-1	many	-	CASPLDTRVSEAFF	TGCGCCAGCCCTCTCGACACCCGAGTAAGTGAAGCTTTCTTT
13	TRBV2	TRBJ1-2	many	-	CASSEDITYGYTF	TGTGCCAGCAGTGAAGACATTACCTATGGCTACACCTTC
17	TRBV4-1	TRBJ2-2	-	TRBD1	CASSQGRGTGVIGELFF	TGCGCCAGCAGCCAAGGTAGAGGGACAGGGGTGATCGGGGAGCTGTTTTTT
12	TRBV5-1	TRBJ1-2	-	-	CASGVEGHGYTF	TGCGCCAGCGGAGTGGAAGGACATGGCTACACCTTC
15	TRBV19	TRBJ2-3	few	TRBD1	CASGSEGTGTDTQYF	TGTGCCAGTGGTTCCGAGGGGACAGGCACAGATACGCAGTATTTT
14	TRBV6-1	TRBJ2-7	many	-	CASSSPTGTYEQYF	TGTGCCAGCAGTTCACCGACTGGTACCTACGAGCAGTACTTC
19	TRBV28	TRBJ2-3	many	-	CASSLSLPMYTSDTDTQYF	TGTGCCAGCAGTTTATCACTCCCAATGTATACCTCTGACACAGATACGCAGTATTTT
17	TRBV5-1	TRBJ2-1	many	TRBD2	CASTFSTSGRGGDEQFF	TGCGCCAGCACCTTTTCGACTAGCGGAAGGGGGGGAGATGAGCAGTTCTTC
14	TRBV2	TRBJ2-7	few	TRBD2	CASSIAGVVGEQYF	TGTGCCAGCTCGATAGCGGGAGTAGTAGGGGAGCAGTACTTC
15	TRBV5-1	TRBJ2-3	many	-	CASSPGTSGADTQYF	TGCGCCAGCAGCCCAGGGACCTCCGGGGCAGATACGCAGTATTTT
14	TRBV2	TRBJ2-7	few	-	CASSVGLNSYEQYF	TGTGCCAGCAGTGTTGGGCTAAACTCCTACGAGCAGTACTTC
14	TRBV12-3/TRBV12-4	TRBJ2-7	-	-	CASSLGGLPYEQCF	TGTGCCAGCAGTTTAGGAGGGCTACCCTACGAGCAGTGCTTC
16	TRBV12-3/TRBV12-4	TRBJ2-1	few	TRBD2	CASSLRLAGANNEQFF	TGTGCCAGCAGTTTACGGCTAGCGGGAGCTAATAATGAGCAGTTCTTC
17	TRBV6-1	TRBJ1-4	-	TRBD1	CASSGQGARRTNEKLFF	TGTGCCAGCAGTGGACAGGGGGCGCGTCGAACTAATGAAAAACTGTTTTTT
15	TRBV3-1	TRBJ2-3	many	-	CASSQGSGQTDTQYF	TGTGCCAGCAGCCAAGGTAGCGGACAGACAGATACGCAGTATTTT
18	TRBV6-1	TRBJ2-3	many	TRBD2	CASKVRLAGATSTDTQYF	TGTGCCAGCAAGGTCCGGTTAGCGGGAGCGACAAGCACAGATACGCAGTATTTT
15	TRBV6-1	TRBJ2-1	few	-	CASSVTGGFYNEQFF	TGTGCCAGCAGTGTCACTGGAGGGTTCTACAATGAGCAGTTCTTC
11	TRBV7-9	TRBJ2-7	few	-	CASFKGVEQYF	TGTGCCAGCTTTAAGGGGGTGGAGCAGTACTTC
15	TRBV7-2	TRBJ2-3	many	TRBD2	CASSLLAGAGSTQYF	TGTGCCAGCAGCCTACTAGCGGGAGCCGGTTCTACGCAGTATTTT
14	TRBV10-2	TRBJ2-1	many	TRBD2	CASSPSGRGNEQFF	TGCGCCAGCAGTCCTAGCGGGAGGGGGAATGAGCAGTTCTTC
14	TRBV29-1	TRBJ2-7	many	TRBD1	CSVGTGAPYYEQYF	TGCAGCGTTGGAACAGGGGCACCCTACTACGAGCAGTACTTC
16	TRBV11-2	TRBJ2-1	many	TRBD2	CASSPFSGSGYNEQFF	TGTGCCAGCAGCCCATTTAGCGGGAGTGGGTACAATGAGCAGTTCTTC
15	TRBV12-3/TRBV12-4	TRBJ2-5	many	-	CASSFGAGIGETQYF	TGTGCCAGCAGTTTTGGGGCAGGGATAGGGGAGACCCAGTACTTC
14	TRBV10-3	TRBJ2-1	many	-	CAIRDPTGYNEQFF	TGTGCCATCAGGGATCCGACAGGCTACAATGAGCAGTTCTTC
16	TRBV5-6	TRBJ2-5	many	TRBD2	CASSPPGLAGGETQYF	TGTGCCAGCAGCCCGCCGGGACTAGCGGGAGGAGAGACCCAGTACTTC
15	TRBV4-2	TRBJ2-3	many	-	CASSQDVTSTDTQYF	TGTGCCAGCAGCCAGGACGTAACTAGCACAGATACGCAGTATTTT
17	TRBV4-3	TRBJ1-2	many	-	CASSHNRGGDANYGYTF	TGCGCCAGCAGCCATAACAGAGGGGGTGACGCTAACTATGGCTACACCTTC
14	TRBV29-1	TRBJ1-2	many	-	CSASGGAINYGYTF	TGCAGCGCGTCCGGCGGAGCAATCAACTATGGCTACACCTTC
14	TRBV10-3	TRBJ1-5	few	TRBD1	CAISEGQGNQPQHF	TGTGCCATCAGTGAAGGACAGGGGAATCAGCCCCAGCATTTT
14	TRBV19	TRBJ2-3	many	-	CASKVGGDTDTQYF	TGTGCCAGTAAGGTCGGGGGAGACACAGATACGCAGTATTTT
13	TRBV28	TRBJ2-3	many	-	CASLGLNLDTQYF	TGTGCCAGCCTGGGACTGAACCTAGATACGCAGTATTTT
18	TRBV2	TRBJ2-5	many	TRBD2	CASSEGLAGGPFVETQYF	TGTGCCAGCAGTGAGGGACTAGCGGGAGGGCCTTTCGTGGAGACCCAGTACTTC
15	TRBV12-3/TRBV12-4	TRBJ2-5	many	TRBD1	CASSRRTGSGETQYF	TGTGCCAGCAGTCGACGGACAGGGTCGGGCGAGACCCAGTACTTC
14	TRBV25-1	TRBJ1-4	-	TRBD1	CASSARDRCEKLFF	TGTGCCAGCAGTGCGCGGGACAGATGTGAAAAACTGTTTTTT
14	TRBV6-1	TRBJ2-7	many	-	CASRAGHLPYEQYF	TGTGCCAGCAGGGCGGGGCACTTGCCCTACGAGCAGTACTTC
13	TRBV29-1	TRBJ2-5	many	TRBD2	CSVVRGGDETQYF	TGCAGCGTTGTGCGGGGAGGGGATGAAACCCAGTACTTC
13	TRBV30	TRBJ2-1	-	-	CAWRPPGVREQFF	TGTGCCTGGAGACCCCCGGGAGTACGGGAGCAGTTCTTC
13	TRBV28	TRBJ1-2	few	-	CASSHRRGGGYTF	TGTGCCAGCAGCCACCGAAGAGGAGGTGGCTACACCTTC
15	TRBV2	TRBJ1-5	many	-	CASRSRGGGNQPQHF	TGTGCCAGCAGAAGCAGGGGCGGGGGCAATCAGCCCCAGCATTTT
14	TRBV29-1	TRBJ2-3	-	-	CSVSLTGTQDTQYF	TGCAGCGTCTCACTCACCGGGACTCAAGATACGCAGTATTTT
15	TRBV9	TRBJ2-7	-	-	CASSVGISGNYEQYF	TGTGCCAGCAGCGTAGGGATTAGCGGCAACTACGAGCAGTACTTC
14	TRBV28	TRBJ2-7	few	TRBD1	CASSSPGQPYEQYF	TGTGCCAGCAGTTCTCCGGGACAGCCCTACGAGCAGTACTTC
12	TRBV29-1	TRBJ1-1	-	-	CSVGGVNTEAFF	TGCAGCGTTGGAGGGGTGAACACTGAAGCTTTCTTT
17	TRBV5-5	TRBJ2-1	-	TRBD2	CASSRGTSGFNYNEQFF	TGTGCCAGCAGCCGAGGGACTAGCGGGTTTAACTACAATGAGCAGTTCTTC
14	TRBV28	TRBJ2-3	many	-	CASSFLGRADTQYF	TGTGCCAGCAGTTTCCTGGGGCGCGCAGATACGCAGTATTTT
18	TRBV12-3/TRBV12-4	TRBJ1-2	few	TRBD1	CASSLGPGQGMANYGYTF	TGTGCCAGCAGTTTAGGCCCGGGACAGGGCATGGCTAACTATGGCTACACCTTC
11	TRBV2	TRBJ2-5	-	TRBD1	CASRITGTVDF	TGTGCCAGCAGGATTACCGGGACAGTAGACTTC